This T cell receptor beta chain was captured by sequencing in a study of blood T cells in healthy people across ages. Primers used in a second PCR of roughly 6 to 11 cycles were a sample-barcoded 5' primer and a J-beta primer mix. In TCRdb, the 5' RACE reads were re-called with MiXCR into one record per CDR3 protein. Of around 1,900,000 distinct CDR3 sequences detected, roughly two fifths appear once; the ten largest clones hold under 30%. This clonotype was counted between two and nine times. After removal of 7 bases from V and 9 bases from J, the junction contained 10 bases not matched to a gene. Per the germline V gene, CDR1 is SQVTM and CDR2 is ANQGSEA. The CDR3 runs to 13 residues.

Sequenced material: blood. The receptor comes from a human donor in good health. The chain couples TRBV29-1 to TRBJ2-1; 9 bases fit TRBD2. The DNA of the CDR3 is TGCAGCGGCACTAGCGGGTTGGGGGGTGAGCAGTTCTTC. Encoded protein: CSGTSGLGGEQFF.